The 22 T cell receptor beta chains reported below all come from one sample, sequenced in a study of cytomegalovirus exposure and HLA in healthy donors. Researchers ran the PCR with 60 Vbeta and 13 Jbeta primers. Data came from immunoSEQ multiplex PCR; TCRdb stores just in-frame clones and leaves some out. The sample carries tens of thousands of clones, roughly 80% recorded once. Sequencing was performed on PBMCs. The receptor set was obtained from a middle-aged woman in good health and CMV-seronegative.

J is TRBJ2-5 and V is TRBV7-3, with 10 positions matching TRBD1. The V gene's germline CDR1 is SGHTA and CDR2 FQGTGA. With V trimmed by 4 bases and J by 5 bases, 1 base remained unmatched. The CDR3 is 13 amino acids. The CDR3, as DNA: TGTGCCAGCAGCTCGGGACAGGGGGAGACCCAGTACTTC. Amino acid sequence: CASSSGQGETQYF.

CDR3 in DNA: TGTGCCAGCAGCTCCCATCGGGGGGGGTCTGGGGCCAACGTCCTGACTTTC. It specifies CASSSHRGGSGANVLTF. The chain is built from TRBV7-2 and TRBJ2-6; the match to TRBD2 covers 8 bases. Germline values: CDR1 SGHTA, CDR2 FQGNSA. Trimming removed 4 bases from V and 1 base from J; junction bases left unmatched: 6. The CDR3 runs 17 residues.

This clone was seen a handful of times. The V gene is TRBV5-1, the J gene TRBJ2-7; 8 bases map to TRBD1. The V gene's germline CDR1 is SGHRS and CDR2 YFSETQ. V gave up 7 bases and J gave up 2 bases; unmatched junction bases: 8. This CDR3 is 14 amino acids long. The CDR3 DNA reads as TGCGCCAGCCCCCTCGGGACAGGAACCTACGAGCAGTACTTC. Translation: CASPLGTGTYEQYF.

The rearrangement uses TRBV5-4 and TRBJ2-6, with 11 bases that match TRBD1. Germline CDR1 SGHNT, CDR2 YYREEE (reference sequence). The CDR3 spans 14 residues. With 3 bases clipped from V and 8 bases from J, the junction kept 1 base outside the gene matches. CDR3 nucleotides: TGTGCCAGCAGCTGGGACAGGGGGACCAACGTCCTGACTTTC. Protein sequence: CASSWDRGTNVLTF.

The V call is TRBV19, the J call TRBJ1-5; 7 positions match TRBD1. The CDR3 contains 16 residues. V lost 6 bases to trimming and J lost 4 bases; unmatched junction nucleotides: 12. Germline lookup yields CDR1 LNHDA and CDR2 SQIVND (reference sequence). CDR3 sequence (DNA): TGTGCCAGTAGACAACAGGGGCGAGGAGGGAATCAGCCCCAGCATTTT. Translated: CASRQQGRGGNQPQHF.

The chain is built from TRBV7-8 and TRBJ2-7, with 9 bases fitting TRBD1. Germline V gene lookup returns CDR1 SGHVS and CDR2 FQNEAQ. Trimming at V came to 2 bases and at J to 4 bases, leaving 9 bases not matched to a gene. CDR3 length equals 16 residues. CDR3 loop: CASSLNSGTGIYEQYF. In DNA, the CDR3 is TGTGCCAGCAGCTTAAATTCCGGGACAGGGATTTACGAGCAGTACTTC.

This clone was counted between two and nine times. The chain joins TRBV2 to TRBJ1-1, with unresolved D. Germline V lookup: CDR1 SNHLY, CDR2 FYNNEI. Trimming removed 6 bases from V and 0 bases from J, with 8 bases in between. The CDR3 has 13 amino acids. The CDR3: CASSMALNTEAFF. CDR3 coding DNA: TGTGCCAGCAGCATGGCCCTGAACACTGAAGCTTTCTTT.

The chain is built from TRBV7-8 and TRBJ1-5; D is undetermined. The CDR3 has 14 residues. V was clipped by 5 bases and J by 6 bases, with 14 bases between them. Germline-derived CDR1 and CDR2 are SGHVS and FQNEAQ. The CDR3 loop reads CASSLSVATQPQHF. The CDR3 bases are TGTGCCAGCAGCCTGTCGGTTGCAACTCAGCCCCAGCATTTT.

The CDR3 reads CASSLQGAGYEQYF. The CDR3 region has the DNA TGCGCCAGCAGTCTACAGGGGGCGGGCTACGAGCAGTACTTC. This chain uses TRBV23-1 with TRBJ2-7, with 9 bases aligning to TRBD1. TRBV23-1 qualifies as an ORF whose function is uncertain. This CDR3 region has 14 residues. V lost 4 bases to trimming and J lost 3 bases; unmatched junction nucleotides: 4.

The CDR3: CASSRRLDQGDTQYF. The CDR3 region has the DNA TGTGCCAGCAGCCGAAGACTAGATCAGGGAGATACGCAGTATTTT. This rearrangement joins TRBV6-1 to TRBJ2-3; TRBD2 might be the D (6 bases). The ends were cut back, 6 bases at V and 5 bases at J, with 18 bases in the middle. This CDR3 has 15 amino acids. Looked up from germline, CDR1 is MNHNS and CDR2 is SASEGT.

The rearrangement uses TRBV2 and TRBJ1-1; D might be TRBD1 (6 bases). With 7 bases removed from V and 12 bases from J, the gap between germline ends came to 21 bases. CDR3 length: 13 amino acids. CDR1 SNHLY and CDR2 FYNNEI come from the germline V gene. The CDR3 DNA reads as TGTGCCAGCAACCAGGGCGGGGGGCTAGGAACTTTCTTT. As protein: CASNQGGGLGTFF.

V gene TRBV30 combines with J gene TRBJ1-2; D is possibly TRBD1 (5 bases). Germline V CDR1 and CDR2: GTSNPN, SVGIG (reference sequence). The CDR3 totals 12 residues. V was cut by 3 bases and J by 9 bases, with 14 bases left in between. The CDR3 DNA reads TGTGCCTGGAGGGAGAGCAGGGTTAGCTACACCTTC. Its protein product is CAWRESRVSYTF.

The V and J genes are TRBV28 and TRBJ2-1, with 11 bases identical to TRBD2. Germline lookup yields CDR1 MDHEN and CDR2 SYDVKM. The CDR3 covers 17 residues. The ends lost 5 bases at V and 0 bases at J; junction bases unmatched: 6. CDR3 nucleotides: TGTGCCAGCAGTCAACCGGGACTAGCGGACTCCTACAATGAGCAGTTCTTC. Translated: CASSQPGLADSYNEQFF.

The chain recombines TRBV6-1 with TRBJ1-2, with TRBD1 identical over 7 bases. V shed 6 bases and J 6 bases; nucleotides not matched to a gene: 10. This CDR3 contains 14 residues. CDR1 is MNHNS, CDR2 SASEGT, per germline. CDR3 in DNA: TGTGCCAGCAGAAAAGACAGGGATCGGGATGGCTACACCTTC. It translates to CASRKDRDRDGYTF.

The J gene is TRBJ2-7, the V gene TRBV5-6, with 7 bases fitting TRBD1. Germline trimming cut 4 bases from V and 3 bases from J; bases unmatched to any gene: 7. The germline gives CDR1 SGHDT, CDR2 YYEEEE. The CDR3 loop spans 14 amino acids. The CDR3 DNA follows: TGTGCCAGCAGCCCTTCGACAGGGCACTACGAGCAGTACTTC. Protein: CASSPSTGHYEQYF.

CDR3 in amino acids: CASSLIRRGRAYEQYF. CDR3 nucleotide sequence: TGTGCCAGCAGCCTTATCCGTAGGGGCAGGGCATACGAGCAGTACTTC. The V and J genes are TRBV7-8 and TRBJ2-7; D is perhaps TRBD1 (5 bases). This CDR3 comprises 16 residues. V shed 5 bases and J shed 4 bases, with 21 bases lying between them. Germline-derived CDR1 and CDR2 are SGHVS and FQNEAQ.

The gene calls are TRBV5-8 and TRBJ1-1; 7 positions agree with TRBD1. The V segment lost 4 bases and the J segment 4 bases; nucleotides outside the gene matches: 13. CDR1 SGHTS and CDR2 YDEGEE come from the germline V gene. The CDR3 has 16 residues. As DNA, the CDR3 is TGTGCCAGCAGCCATAACCGGGACAGAGGCTCCACTGAAGCTTTCTTT. The encoded protein is CASSHNRDRGSTEAFF. Drawing the rest from reference TRBV5-8 and TRBJ1-1, the complete variable domain is EAGVTQSPTHLIKTRGQQATLRCSPISGHTSVYWYQQALGLGLQFLLWYDEGEERNRGNFPPRFSGRQFPNYSSELNVNALELEDSALYLCASSHNRDRGSTEAFFGQGTRLTVV.

The chain joins TRBV27 to TRBJ2-7, with unresolved D. With 6 bases removed from V and 3 bases from J, the gap between germline ends came to 18 bases. Per germline, CDR1 MNHEY and CDR2 SMNVEV (reference sequence). This CDR3 is 15 amino acids long. In DNA form, the CDR3 reads TGTGCCAGCAGGGCCTTAAACCTCATTGACTACGAGCAGTACTTC. Its protein product is CASRALNLIDYEQYF.

The chain links TRBV5-1 to TRBJ2-1, with D perhaps TRBD1 (5 bases). The CDR3 length is 16 residues. CDR1 and CDR2 from the germline V gene are SGHRS and YFSETQ. The germline V and J ends were trimmed by 1 base and 8 bases, with 19 bases remaining between them. CDR3 sequence reads: CASSLISGSRRDEQFF. CDR3 DNA sequence: TGCGCCAGCAGCTTGATCTCAGGGTCTAGAAGGGATGAGCAGTTCTTC.

The chain couples TRBV10-1 to TRBJ1-5, with D possibly being TRBD1 (6 bases). In germline, CDR1 is WNHNN, CDR2 SYGVQD (reference sequence). This CDR3 contains 14 residues. The V end was cut by 9 bases, the J end by 0 bases, with 12 bases between. DNA for the CDR3: TGCGCCAGTTCGACAGGCTATAGCAATCAGCCCCAGCATTTT. Translating it yields CASSTGYSNQPQHF.

CDR3 sequence: CASSLVPGPRPRYEQYF. CDR3 DNA sequence: TGTGCCAGCAGTTTAGTTCCAGGTCCCAGACCAAGGTACGAGCAGTACTTC. This rearrangement joins TRBV27 to TRBJ2-7, with D unclear. The CDR3 extends over 17 amino acids. Trimming shortened V by 2 bases and J by 4 bases, and 21 bases separated the two germline ends. Germline CDR1 is MNHEY and CDR2 is SMNVEV (reference sequence).

The V gene is TRBV10-3, the J gene TRBJ2-3; 11 bases fit TRBD1. V was pared by 6 bases and J by 9 bases, with 20 bases of the junction left unmatched. In germline, CDR1 is ENHRY, CDR2 SYGVKD. This CDR3 region has 18 residues. In DNA, the CDR3 is TGTGCCATCAGCACTAGGCTTATCGGACAGGGGGCGTTTGCAACGCAGTATTTT. Translating gives CAISTRLIGQGAFATQYF.